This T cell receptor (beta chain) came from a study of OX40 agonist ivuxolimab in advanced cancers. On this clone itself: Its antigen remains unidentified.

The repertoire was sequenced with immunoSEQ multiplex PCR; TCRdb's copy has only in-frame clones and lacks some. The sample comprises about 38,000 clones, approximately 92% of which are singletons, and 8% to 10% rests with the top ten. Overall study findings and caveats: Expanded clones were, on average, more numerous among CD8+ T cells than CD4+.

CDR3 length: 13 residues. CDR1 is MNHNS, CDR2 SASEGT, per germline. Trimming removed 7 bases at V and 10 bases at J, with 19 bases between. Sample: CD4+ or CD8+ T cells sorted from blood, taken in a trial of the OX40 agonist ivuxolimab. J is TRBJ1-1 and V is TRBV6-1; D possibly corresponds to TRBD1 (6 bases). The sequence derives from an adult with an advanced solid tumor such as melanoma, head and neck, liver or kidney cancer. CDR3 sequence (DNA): TGTGCCAGCAAGGGGGGAGCCGCGTTGGGAGCTTTCTTT. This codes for CASKGGAALGAFF.